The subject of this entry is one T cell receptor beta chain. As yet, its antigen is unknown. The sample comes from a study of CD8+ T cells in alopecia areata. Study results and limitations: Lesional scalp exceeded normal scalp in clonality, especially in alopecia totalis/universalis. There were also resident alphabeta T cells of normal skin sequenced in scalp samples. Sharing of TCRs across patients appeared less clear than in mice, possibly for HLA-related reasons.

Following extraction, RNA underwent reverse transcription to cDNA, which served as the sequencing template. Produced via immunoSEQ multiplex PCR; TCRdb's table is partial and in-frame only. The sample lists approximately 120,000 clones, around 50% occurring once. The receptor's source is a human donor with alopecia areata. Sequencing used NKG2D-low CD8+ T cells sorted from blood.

The CDR3 here is CAWQVNTEAFF. CDR3 bases: TGTGCCTGGCAAGTGAACACTGAAGCTTTCTTT. The chain carries TRBV30 and TRBJ1-1, with no clear D. This CDR3 has 11 amino acids. CDR1 and CDR2 (germline): GTSNPN, SVGIG (reference sequence). V was pared by 5 bases and J by 0 bases, with 4 bases between.